The clone carrying this T cell receptor beta chain is labeled as medium-sized. The antigen is undetermined. Findings and caveats of the study: Naive CD4+ cells shared approximately 12% of tumor Treg sequences. Tumor Treg TCRs overlapped most with tumor naive CD4+ cells.

The TRBV12-4/TRBJ1-2 clonotypes were amplified using barcode primers with ligated adaptors. Via MiXCR, TCRdb re-called the multiplex PCR reads, giving one row per CDR3 protein. The table has some 2,300 distinct CDR3 sequences, about 2.6% seen once. Treg sorting used a CD4+CD25+CD127-/low gate. The CDR3 length is 14 residues. V trimming: 5 bases; J trimming: 1 base; junction bases outside the gene matches: 4. Material for sequencing was tumor-infiltrating Tregs sorted from the breast tumor. J is TRBJ1-2 and V is TRBV12-3 or TRBV12-4; 7 bases align to TRBD1. The source of this sequence is a female donor with breast cancer. Here the CDR3 DNA reads TGTGCCAGCAGTCGACAGGGATTTAACTATGGCTACACCTTC. It encodes CASSRQGFNYGYTF.